This T cell receptor (beta chain) comes out of a study of OX40 agonist ivuxolimab in advanced cancers. TCRdb's copy holds only in-frame clones and misses some; the assay was immunoSEQ multiplex PCR. The sample consists of approximately 89,000 clones, about 91% of them appearing once. The V gene end was trimmed by 3 bases and the J gene end by 6 bases; junction bases not matched to a gene: 8. The CDR3 contains 17 residues. Per the germline V gene, CDR1 is KGHSH and CDR2 is LQKENI. The clonotype originates from an adult with an advanced solid tumor such as melanoma, head and neck, liver or kidney cancer. This specimen consisted of CD4+ or CD8+ T cells sorted from blood, obtained in a trial of the OX40 agonist ivuxolimab. The V and J genes are TRBV18 and TRBJ2-2; 12 nucleotides match TRBD1. The CDR3 bases are TGTGCCAGCTCACCGTTGCCGGGACAGGGGGCGTCCGGGGAGCTGTTTTTT. Amino acid sequence: CASSPLPGQGASGELFF.